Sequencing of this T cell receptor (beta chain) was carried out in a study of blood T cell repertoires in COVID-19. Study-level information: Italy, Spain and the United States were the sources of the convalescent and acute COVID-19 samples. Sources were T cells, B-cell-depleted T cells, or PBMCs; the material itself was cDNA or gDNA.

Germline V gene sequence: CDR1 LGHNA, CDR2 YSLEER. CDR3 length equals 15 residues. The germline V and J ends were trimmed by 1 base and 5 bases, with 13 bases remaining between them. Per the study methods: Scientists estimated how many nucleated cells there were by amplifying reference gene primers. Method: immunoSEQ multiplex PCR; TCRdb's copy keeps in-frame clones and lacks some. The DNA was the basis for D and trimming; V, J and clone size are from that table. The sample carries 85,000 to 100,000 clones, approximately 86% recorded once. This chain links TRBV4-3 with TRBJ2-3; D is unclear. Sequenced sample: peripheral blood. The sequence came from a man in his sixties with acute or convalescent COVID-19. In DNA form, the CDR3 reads TGCGCCAGCAGCCAAGTGCGAGCCCCGAGAGATACGCAGTATTTT. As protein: CASSQVRAPRDTQYF.